This record covers a single T cell receptor (beta chain). Its antigen is as yet unknown. Here immunoSEQ multiplex PCR was the method, and the copy in TCRdb shows in-frame clones only, minus some. The table has about 55,000 clones, about 68% seen once. The CDR3 spans 15 residues. Germline V gene data show CDR1 as SGHTS and CDR2 as YDEGEE. The V gene end was trimmed by 1 base and the J gene end by 0 bases; junction bases not matched to a gene: 2. The sample belongs to a study of PD-L1 blockade in urothelial cancer. At the level of the study: About nine tenths of the roughly 29 patients were men with bladder-origin urothelial cancer. Prior chemotherapy ranged from 0 to 3 regimens per patient.

Regarding the study as a whole: When pretreatment blood TCR clonality was below the median, it predicted better survival.

Noted time point: pretreatment peripheral blood. This receptor was identified in an older man with urothelial cancer. Source: PBMCs, taken around atezolizumab (anti-PD-L1) treatment. The chain carries TRBV5-8 and TRBJ1-1; 8 positions agree with TRBD1. DNA of the CDR3: TGTGCCAGCAGCTTGAACAGGGGGATGAACACTGAAGCTTTCTTT. Its protein product is CASSLNRGMNTEAFF.